These T cell receptor beta chains were read from a single sample in a study of CXCR3-negative and CXCR3-positive naive CD8 T cells. TCRdb reprocessed the 5' RACE reads and reports one entry per CDR3 protein, with no DNA. Its listing shows around 140,000 distinct CDR3 sequences. Sequenced input: naive CXCR3+ CD8+ T cells from blood. All receptors come from a human donor in good health. Some clones in this sample may be carry-over from other donors' samples. Each CDR3 is given with its conserved first and last residue.

cdr3_aa j_call v_call
CSVGGATTVTDTQYF TRBJ2-3 TRBV29-1
CASKGLGETQYF TRBJ2-5 TRBV12-3/TRBV12-4
CASSFPSGGTNEQFF TRBJ2-1 TRBV13
CASSLTAGQGDEQYF TRBJ2-7 TRBV7-9
CASRPGTGEETQYF TRBJ2-5 TRBV12-3/TRBV12-4
CASSQEQRKGSYEQYF TRBJ2-7 TRBV4-1
CASSVTGGGYTF TRBJ1-2 TRBV9
CASSLLELTYEQYF TRBJ2-7 TRBV7-8
CASSDASGSYNEQFF TRBJ2-1 TRBV7-6
CASSYDGYEQYF TRBJ2-7 TRBV7-6
CASSQGQGLGYGYTF TRBJ1-2 TRBV4-1
CSVVTGPSSTDTQYF TRBJ2-3 TRBV29-1
CASSARTGGVNTEAFF TRBJ1-1 TRBV12-3/TRBV12-4
CSARVATGELFF TRBJ2-2 TRBV29-1
CASSSDPGGPRETQYF TRBJ2-5 TRBV7-8
CASTQDRDFYEQYF TRBJ2-7 TRBV28
CSARDLESLNNEQFF TRBJ2-1 TRBV20-1
CASSPGQGTETQYF TRBJ2-5 TRBV5-5
CSARDSGGFYEQYF TRBJ2-7 TRBV20-1
CASSTNRDYSYEQYF TRBJ2-7 TRBV7-9
CASSWGGPVYGYTF TRBJ1-2 TRBV5-1
CASSLVGNVDFGRETQYF TRBJ2-5 TRBV7-2
CASSQGGRWTEAFF TRBJ1-1 TRBV14
CSVGDTYGYTF TRBJ1-2 TRBV29-1
CASSLSGASDNSPLHF TRBJ1-6 TRBV12-3/TRBV12-4
CASSLNLAGNEQFF TRBJ2-1 TRBV7-2
CASSEPLFAASYGYTF TRBJ1-2 TRBV9
CASRETGVLTDTQYF TRBJ2-3 TRBV28